This passage covers 24 T cell receptor beta chains from one sample sequenced in a study of Ad26.COV2.S vaccination and SARS-CoV-2 variants. The treatment denotes: around 19 received Ad26.COV2.S at low or high dose, single or two shots; about 5 received placebo; per-sample allocation not given. Specimen acquisition occurred on day 63 following the initial vaccine or placebo injection. Libraries were prepared by immunoSEQ multiplex PCR; TCRdb keeps only in-frame clonotypes and omits some of them. The table lists around 320,000 clones, 86% of them singletons. This specimen was peripheral blood, taken in a trial of Ad26.COV2.S vaccine versus placebo. These receptors were taken from a person aged 18 to 59 who received the Ad26.COV2.S COVID-19 vaccine or a placebo.

The chain combines TRBV5-6 with TRBJ1-3; 8 nucleotides align to TRBD1. Germline V CDR1 and CDR2: SGHDT, YYEEEE. With 0 bases clipped from V and 4 bases from J, the junction kept 6 bases outside the gene matches. There are 16 residues in the CDR3. The CDR3, as DNA: TGTGCCAGCAGCTTGGGGGGCAGGGGGCACGGAAACACCATATATTTT. The encoded protein is CASSLGGRGHGNTIYF.

The CDR3 bases are TGCGCCAGCAGCGAGGTTGGACACAACTACGAGCAGTACTTC. Residues: CASSEVGHNYEQYF. This rearrangement joins TRBV4-1 to TRBJ2-7; TRBD1 is a possible D gene (5 bases). Trimming removed 5 bases at V and 3 bases at J, with 14 bases between. This CDR3 has 14 residues. The germline gives CDR1 MGHRA, CDR2 YSYEKL.

This clone was recorded once. DNA for the CDR3: TGCGCCAGCAGCCAAGTACGGGGGAGTGAAGCTTTCTTT. Protein product: CASSQVRGSEAFF. This chain joins TRBV4-1 and TRBJ1-1; tentatively, D is TRBD1 (5 bases). The germline V and J ends were trimmed by 1 base and 7 bases, with 10 bases remaining between them. This CDR3 is 13 amino acids long. Germline assignment: CDR1 MGHRA and CDR2 YSYEKL.

The chain is built from TRBV7-9 and TRBJ1-5, with D possibly TRBD1 on 5 matching bases. This CDR3 is 17 amino acids long. V shed 5 bases and J shed 0 bases, with 17 bases lying between them. Germline V gives CDR1 SEHNR, CDR2 FQNEAQ (reference sequence). The CDR3 DNA reads as TGTGCCAGCAGCCGGGCCAACAGGCGGACTAGCAATCAGCCCCAGCATTTT. It codes for CASSRANRRTSNQPQHF.

The V call is TRBV3-1 (or the pseudogene TRBV3-2), the J call TRBJ1-1; no definite D call. Germline values: CDR1 LGHDT, CDR2 YNNKEL (reference sequence). The CDR3 runs to 12 residues. Between the trimmed V and J ends, which lost 3 bases and 3 bases, there was a span of 5 bases. CDR3: CASSHTDTEAFF. In nucleotides, the CDR3 is TGTGCCAGCAGCCATACAGACACTGAAGCTTTCTTT.

The rearrangement links TRBV7-2 to TRBJ2-7, with 13 positions matching TRBD2. J was trimmed by 0 bases and V by 3 bases; bases with no gene match: 8. CDR3 length: 18 amino acids. CDR1 SGHTA and CDR2 FQGNSA come from the germline V gene. In DNA form, the CDR3 reads TGTGCCAGCAGCTTTAGACTAGCGGGGGGCCGGAGCTCCTACGAGCAGTACTTC. This gives the protein CASSFRLAGGRSSYEQYF.

The chain carries TRBV15 and TRBJ2-2, with 8 bases aligning to TRBD1. Germline trimming cut 1 base from V and 3 bases from J; bases unmatched to any gene: 4. The CDR3 has 16 residues. Per the germline V gene, CDR1 is LNHNV and CDR2 is YYDKDF (reference sequence). DNA for the CDR3: TGTGCCACCAGCAGAGCTGGACAGGGATACACCGGGGAGCTGTTTTTT. This encodes CATSRAGQGYTGELFF.

The chain is built from TRBV5-4 and TRBJ2-2, with D possibly being TRBD1 or TRBD2 (7 bases each). The V gene's germline CDR1 is SGHNT and CDR2 YYREEE (reference sequence). The V gene lost 4 bases and the J gene lost 4 bases, with 14 bases spanning the gap. This CDR3 region has 15 residues. CDR3 sequence reads: CASSIDREGTGELFF. As DNA, the CDR3 is TGTGCCAGCAGCATAGACAGGGAGGGCACCGGGGAGCTGTTTTTT.

V is TRBV11-2 and J is TRBJ1-5; possibly TRBD1 for D (6 bases). The CDR3 spans 17 residues. V was clipped by 1 base and J by 0 bases, with 13 bases between them. Germline values: CDR1 SGHAT, CDR2 FQNNGV. CDR3 protein: CASSLVGRGDSNQPQHF. The DNA of the CDR3 is TGTGCCAGCAGCTTAGTGGGCAGGGGAGATAGCAATCAGCCCCAGCATTTT. Based on the CDR3 plus reference TRBV11-2 and TRBJ1-5, the full variable domain is EAGVAQSPRYKIIEKRQSVAFWCNPISGHATLYWYQQILGQGPKLLIQFQNNGVVDDSQLPKDRFSAERLKGVDSTLKIQPAKLEDSAVYLCASSLVGRGDSNQPQHFGDGTRLSIL.

This chain joins TRBV7-2 and TRBJ2-3; 11 bases agree with TRBD1. Germline V gene lookup returns CDR1 SGHTA and CDR2 FQGNSA. The V segment lost 6 bases and the J segment 3 bases; nucleotides outside the gene matches: 5. This CDR3 region has 15 residues. The CDR3 coding sequence is TGTGCCAGCAGGCTGGACAGGGGGCGGACAGATACGCAGTATTTT. It yields the protein CASRLDRGRTDTQYF.

This chain uses TRBV19 with TRBJ1-2, with D maybe TRBD1 (6 bases). This CDR3 has 14 amino acids. V was trimmed by 3 bases and J by 5 bases, leaving 13 bases between them. CDR1 and CDR2 (germline): LNHDA, SQIVND (reference sequence). The CDR3 sequence is CASSMTGGRYGYTF. The CDR3 coding sequence is TGTGCCAGTAGTATGACGGGGGGCAGGTATGGCTACACCTTC.

This clone was recorded once. This chain connects TRBV19 to TRBJ2-7; TRBD2 aligns across 7 bases. The CDR3 contains 15 residues. V gave up 3 bases and J gave up 3 bases; unmatched junction bases: 8. Germline V gene sequence: CDR1 LNHDA, CDR2 SQIVND (reference sequence). Written as DNA, the CDR3 is TGTGCCAGTAGTATCGTTGCGGGGGAGCTCTACGAGCAGTACTTC. Its protein product is CASSIVAGELYEQYF.

The chain links TRBV5-1 to TRBJ1-1; weak D call: TRBD1 (6 bases). This CDR3 region has 13 residues. V lost 2 bases and J lost 5, with 10 bases in between. Germline CDR1 and CDR2: SGHRS and YFSETQ. This CDR3 is CASSLTGSTEAFF. CDR3 nucleotides: TGCGCCAGCAGCTTAACAGGGAGTACTGAAGCTTTCTTT.

The rearrangement joins TRBV30 to TRBJ1-1, with TRBD1 as a possible D gene (5 bases). Germline-derived CDR1 and CDR2 are GTSNPN and SVGIG (reference sequence). V was clipped by 1 base and J by 5 bases, with 14 bases between them. The CDR3 consists of 14 residues. In nucleotides, the CDR3 is TGTGCCTGGAGTGATTGGTCAGGGTGGACTGAAGCTTTCTTT. Its translation: CAWSDWSGWTEAFF.

The chain links TRBV6-5 to TRBJ1-2, with D uncertain. Germline CDR1 is MNHEY and CDR2 is SVGAGI. The CDR3 covers 12 residues. Trimming took off 6 bases at V and 4 bases at J, with 9 bases between the two ends. The DNA of the CDR3 is TGTGCCAGCAGGTCGGGGATCTATGGCTACACCTTC. Its protein is CASRSGIYGYTF.

This clone was seen a few times. The rearrangement uses TRBV5-6 and TRBJ2-7; 11 bases agree with TRBD2. Trimming took 0 bases from V and 4 from J; bases not matched to a gene: 12. Germline values: CDR1 SGHDT, CDR2 YYEEEE. CDR3 length equals 18 residues. CDR3: CASSLGLAGPGYKYEQYF. The CDR3 bases are TGTGCCAGCAGCTTGGGACTAGCGGGACCGGGCTATAAGTACGAGCAGTACTTC.

The chain recombines TRBV14 with TRBJ2-3, with D maybe TRBD2 (7 bases). With 5 bases removed from V and 11 bases from J, the gap between germline ends came to 14 bases. The germline gives CDR1 SGHDN, CDR2 FVKESK. The CDR3 spans 12 residues. The CDR3 region is CASSGRGARQYF. CDR3 DNA sequence: TGTGCCAGCAGCGGTCGGGGGGCGCGGCAGTATTTT.

This chain uses TRBV5-4 with TRBJ2-7; perhaps D is TRBD1 or TRBD2 (5 bases each). The length of the CDR3 is 14 residues. V was trimmed by 3 bases and J by 4 bases, leaving 14 bases between them. CDR1 is SGHNT and CDR2 is YYREEE in the germline V gene (reference sequence). The CDR3 region has the DNA TGTGCCAGCAGCTATAAAAGGGACGGGTACGAGCAGTACTTC. It yields the protein CASSYKRDGYEQYF.

The J gene is TRBJ1-1, the V gene TRBV4-1; D unclear. The CDR3 length is 14 residues. Trimming stripped 3 bases from V and 0 bases from J, with 8 bases between. Germline V gives CDR1 MGHRA, CDR2 YSYEKL. CDR3 sequence (DNA): TGCGCCAGCAGCCATCCCCCCGTGAACACTGAAGCTTTCTTT. Translation: CASSHPPVNTEAFF.

The chain employs TRBV11-3 and TRBJ1-2, with D maybe TRBD1 (6 bases). The V end was cut by 3 bases, the J end by 2 bases, with 10 bases between. The CDR3 length is 14 residues. Germline values: CDR1 SGHNT, CDR2 YENEEA. CDR3 coding DNA: TGTGCCAGCAGCTTTGCAGGGGAGAACTATGGCTACACCTTC. Translation gives CASSFAGENYGYTF.

The genes are TRBV27 and TRBJ1-1; D perhaps matches TRBD1 (6 bases). Per germline, CDR1 MNHEY and CDR2 SMNVEV (reference sequence). V gave up 5 bases and J gave up 7 bases, with 14 bases separating them. The CDR3 runs to 13 residues. CDR3 protein: CASSPRQGNEAFF. CDR3 bases: TGTGCCAGCAGTCCCCGGCAGGGGAATGAAGCTTTCTTT.

The V and J genes are TRBV7-6 and TRBJ1-2; D may be TRBD1 (6 bases). CDR3 size: 16 residues. Germline V gives CDR1 SGHVS, CDR2 FNYEAQ. With 5 bases removed from V and 5 bases from J, the gap between germline ends came to 21 bases. The CDR3, as DNA: TGTGCCAGCAGCCCTTTTCGCGGACAGCAGGCTTATGGCTACACCTTC. Translating it yields CASSPFRGQQAYGYTF. The variable domain in full, with the rest retrieved from reference TRBV7-6 and TRBJ1-2, is GAGVSQSPRYKVTKRGQDVALRCDPISGHVSLYWYRQALGQGPEFLTYFNYEAQQDKSGLPNDRFSAERPEGSISTLTIQRTEQRDSAMYRCASSPFRGQQAYGYTFGSGTRLTVV.

The chain has TRBV10-3 and TRBJ2-3, with 10 bases identical to TRBD1. The CDR3 covers 15 residues. V dropped 6 bases and J dropped 2; count of bases not matched to a gene: 5. Germline-derived CDR1 and CDR2 are ENHRY and SYGVKD. The CDR3 spells CAISQGTGVTDTQYF. The CDR3, as DNA: TGTGCCATCAGCCAAGGGACAGGGGTCACAGATACGCAGTATTTT.

The rearrangement uses TRBV12-3 or TRBV12-4 and TRBJ1-5; no clear D gene. The V and J ends lost 2 bases and 7 bases respectively, with 9 bases between them. The CDR3 length is 13 residues. Written as DNA, the CDR3 is TGTGCCAGCAGTTTAAGGCAGGACCAGCCCCAGCATTTT. Residues: CASSLRQDQPQHF.